Each of the 24 T cell receptor beta chains below was sequenced from the same sample in a study of lymphopenia after photon versus proton radiotherapy. Here immunoSEQ multiplex PCR was the method, and the copy in TCRdb shows in-frame clones only, minus some. The sample holds about 70,000 clones, just under 95% seen once. Sequencing used peripheral blood, obtained from a patient treated with photon-based radiotherapy. Receptors originate from a middle-aged woman with cholangiocarcinoma.

The chain couples TRBV30 to TRBJ2-3; 10 nucleotides agree with TRBD2. The CDR3 extends over 15 amino acids. From germline, CDR1 is GTSNPN and CDR2 SVGIG (reference sequence). V lost 0 bases to trimming and J lost 2 bases; unmatched junction nucleotides: 2. CDR3 sequence: CAWSVGLAVTDTQYF. CDR3 DNA sequence: TGTGCCTGGAGTGTAGGACTAGCGGTCACAGATACGCAGTATTTT.

The chain has TRBV19 and TRBJ2-1; TRBD1 might be the D (6 bases). V was clipped by 3 bases and J by 10 bases, with 10 bases between them. The germline gives CDR1 LNHDA, CDR2 SQIVND (reference sequence). This CDR3 has 12 residues. The CDR3 region has the DNA TGTGCCAGTAGTATCCCCAGGGGCGAGCAGTTCTTC. Translated: CASSIPRGEQFF. The full variable domain, its missing parts supplied by reference TRBV19 and TRBJ2-1, is DGGITQSPKYLFRKEGQNVTLSCEQNLNHDAMYWYRQDPGQGLRLIYYSQIVNDFQKGDIAEGYSVSREKKESFPLTVTSAQKNPTAFYLCASSIPRGEQFFGPGTRLTVL.

V is TRBV29-1 and J is TRBJ1-3; no definite D call. The CDR3 totals 11 residues. Germline values: CDR1 SQVTM, CDR2 ANQGSEA. The ends were cut back, 7 bases at V and 5 bases at J, with 9 bases in the middle. CDR3 DNA sequence: TGCAGCGCCCGAGACAGAAACACCATATATTTT. This gives the protein CSARDRNTIYF.

V usage is TRBV5-1 and J usage is TRBJ2-7, with 7 bases lining up with TRBD2. The germline gives CDR1 SGHRS, CDR2 YFSETQ. Trimming cost V 7 bases and J 4 bases; bases outside gene matches: 14. The CDR3 consists of 15 residues. CDR3 loop: CASSRAPGGTYEQYF. In nucleotides, the CDR3 is TGCGCCAGCTCAAGGGCCCCGGGAGGAACGTACGAGCAGTACTTC.

This chain connects TRBV30 to TRBJ1-2; D gene unclear. Deletions cut 0 bases from V and 3 bases from J, with 8 bases between. The CDR3 loop spans 13 amino acids. Germline CDR1 and CDR2: GTSNPN and SVGIG (reference sequence). The DNA for the CDR3 is TGTGCCTGGAGTGTCCCCTCAGACTATGGCTACACCTTC. Protein sequence: CAWSVPSDYGYTF.

The rearrangement uses TRBV11-2 and TRBJ2-7; 11 nucleotides line up with TRBD2. The CDR3 covers 16 residues. After removal of 0 bases from V and 3 bases from J, the junction contained 4 bases not matched to a gene. Germline CDR1 and CDR2: SGHAT and FQNNGV. The CDR3 DNA reads as TGTGCCAGCAGCTTAGAAGCTAGCGGGGGGAACTACGAGCAGTACTTC. It encodes CASSLEASGGNYEQYF.

The chain recombines TRBV9 with TRBJ1-2, with 9 nucleotides matching TRBD1. Trimming at V came to 3 bases and at J to 6 bases, leaving 9 bases not matched to a gene. CDR1 is SGDLS and CDR2 is YYNGEE in the germline V gene. The CDR3 has 15 residues. The CDR3 spells CASSALQGATDGYTF. CDR3 nucleotide sequence: TGTGCCAGCAGCGCGTTACAGGGGGCAACCGATGGCTACACCTTC.

The J gene is TRBJ1-2, the V gene TRBV11-2; D is ambiguous. Germline V gene lookup returns CDR1 SGHAT and CDR2 FQNNGV. V lost 2 bases to trimming and J lost 8 bases, with 12 bases between them. The CDR3 sequence is 13 residues long. The CDR3 coding sequence is TGTGCCAGCAGCTTATCCCCGGGGAAGGGCTACACCTTC. This gives the protein CASSLSPGKGYTF.

The rearrangement links TRBV6-1 to TRBJ2-7; 12 positions agree with TRBD2. CDR1 and CDR2 from the germline V gene are MNHNS and SASEGT. The CDR3 runs 18 residues. V shed 4 bases, J shed 3 bases, and the junction held 13 bases outside the gene matches. DNA for the CDR3: TGTGCCAGCAGTGTAAGGGCTAGCGGGAGGGCGGGAGTCTACGAGCAGTACTTC. It specifies CASSVRASGRAGVYEQYF.

The V gene is TRBV2, the J gene TRBJ1-2, with D unclear. This CDR3 spans 10 amino acids. V dropped 1 base and J dropped 8 bases, with 2 bases sitting between them. Per germline, CDR1 SNHLY and CDR2 FYNNEI. CDR3 in amino acids: CASSEVGYTF. The CDR3 nucleotides read TGTGCCAGCAGTGAAGTCGGCTACACCTTC.

This clone was seen a few times. V usage is TRBV20-1 and J usage is TRBJ1-2; 8 bases line up with TRBD1. The CDR3 contains 11 residues. The germline V gene has CDR1 DFQATT and CDR2 SNEGSKA (reference sequence). The CDR3: CRTGQGDGYTF. CDR3 bases: TGCAGGACAGGACAGGGAGATGGCTACACCTTC.

The V gene is TRBV27, the J gene TRBJ1-6; 7 bases match TRBD1. J gave up 5 bases and V 4 bases, and 11 bases lay outside the gene matches. From germline, CDR1 is MNHEY and CDR2 SMNVEV (reference sequence). The CDR3 length is 17 residues. This CDR3 reads CASSSHDRVGHNSPLHF. CDR3 sequence (DNA): TGTGCCAGCAGTTCACATGACAGGGTCGGTCATAATTCACCCCTCCACTTT.

As concerns this clone: Other DNA sequences in this sample translate to the same CDR3. V gene TRBV9 combines with J gene TRBJ2-1; the match to TRBD2 covers 7 bases. J gave up 7 bases and V 0 bases, and 4 bases lay outside the gene matches. The CDR3 covers 14 residues. Germline V gene lookup returns CDR1 SGDLS and CDR2 YYNGEE. The CDR3 loop is CASSVGGGSNEQFF. Written as DNA, the CDR3 is TGTGCCAGCAGCGTAGGGGGCGGGAGTAATGAGCAGTTCTTC.

J is TRBJ2-3 and V is TRBV9, with a possible D match to TRBD2 (6 bases). CDR1 is SGDLS and CDR2 is YYNGEE in the germline V gene. V was cut by 3 bases and J by 0 bases, with 14 bases left in between. The CDR3 is 16 amino acids. The CDR3 coding sequence is TGTGCCAGCAGCGACCAGCTGGCGGGGAGCACAGATACGCAGTATTTT. Its protein is CASSDQLAGSTDTQYF.

The chain has TRBV18 and TRBJ2-7; 7 positions match TRBD1. Germline CDR1 reads KGHSH; CDR2 reads LQKENI. This CDR3 has 15 amino acids. The V segment lost 4 bases and the J segment 3 bases; nucleotides outside the gene matches: 9. CDR3 nucleotide sequence: TGTGCCAGCTCACTGGGGACAGCGAGCCTCTACGAGCAGTACTTC. Translation: CASSLGTASLYEQYF.

With respect to this clone: This CDR3 is also generated by other DNA sequences in the sample. The gene calls are TRBV9 and TRBJ2-2; no firm D call. The V gene lost 0 bases and the J gene lost 5 bases, with 5 bases spanning the gap. Germline-derived CDR1 and CDR2 are SGDLS and YYNGEE. The CDR3 covers 13 residues. CDR3 bases: TGTGCCAGCAGCGTAGCTTATACCGGGGAGCTGTTTTTT. As protein: CASSVAYTGELFF.

CDR3 nucleotide sequence: TGTGCCAGCAGTCCCTGGGGGGGGACTGGAAACACCATATATTTT. Translation: CASSPWGGTGNTIYF. The V gene is TRBV28, the J gene TRBJ1-3; D is perhaps TRBD1 (5 bases). V was pared by 5 bases and J by 2 bases, with 13 bases between. From germline, CDR1 is MDHEN and CDR2 SYDVKM. This CDR3 is built from 15 residues.

The rearrangement links TRBV19 to TRBJ2-7; no definite D call. The CDR3 extends over 15 amino acids. V shed 2 bases and J shed 0 bases, with 11 bases lying between them. The germline V gene encodes CDR1 LNHDA and CDR2 SQIVND (reference sequence). CDR3 region: CASSILIDASYEQYF. The CDR3 coding sequence is TGTGCCAGTAGTATACTGATTGATGCCTCCTACGAGCAGTACTTC.

This chain links TRBV5-1 with TRBJ2-1; 8 bases line up with TRBD2. The junction had 24 bases not matched to a gene; V was cut back by 0 bases and J by 7 bases. CDR3 length equals 21 residues. Germline assignment: CDR1 SGHRS and CDR2 YFSETQ. The CDR3 protein is CASSLAPDMREATARGNEQFF. As DNA, the CDR3 is TGCGCCAGCAGCTTGGCCCCAGATATGCGGGAGGCTACGGCTCGTGGGAATGAGCAGTTCTTC.

The genes are TRBV6-1 and TRBJ2-1; TRBD1 matches 7 bases. Germline V gene data show CDR1 as MNHNS and CDR2 as SASEGT. This CDR3 region has 14 residues. The V gene end was trimmed by 10 bases and the J gene end by 1 base; junction bases not matched to a gene: 7. The DNA for the CDR3 is TGTGCCACTAACAGGGGAGTATCCTACAATGAGCAGTTCTTC. It specifies CATNRGVSYNEQFF.

The chain joins TRBV29-1 to TRBJ2-7, with 8 positions matching TRBD1. J gave up 2 bases and V 5 bases, and 2 bases lay outside the gene matches. This CDR3 is built from 12 residues. Germline CDR1 SQVTM, CDR2 ANQGSEA. CDR3 in DNA: TGCAGCGTTTTGACAGGGGCCTACGAGCAGTACTTC. This translates into CSVLTGAYEQYF.

This chain links TRBV6-1 with TRBJ2-3; possibly TRBD2 for D (7 bases). The CDR3 is 15 amino acids. The germline V and J ends were trimmed by 3 bases and 2 bases, with 12 bases remaining between them. Per germline, CDR1 MNHNS and CDR2 SASEGT. The CDR3 here is CASSDPAGATDTQYF. The DNA for the CDR3 is TGTGCCAGCAGTGACCCCGCGGGGGCCACAGATACGCAGTATTTT.

The chain has TRBV29-1 and TRBJ2-6; perhaps D is TRBD1 or TRBD2 (5 bases each). V dropped 4 bases and J dropped 1 base, with 11 bases sitting between them. From germline, CDR1 is SQVTM and CDR2 ANQGSEA. The CDR3 extends over 15 amino acids. CDR3 sequence reads: CSVALGESGANVLTF. The CDR3 coding sequence is TGCAGCGTTGCCCTAGGGGAGTCTGGGGCCAACGTCCTGACTTTC.

The chain carries TRBV30 and TRBJ2-7; weak D call: TRBD1 (5 bases). CDR3 size: 13 residues. Germline CDR1 reads GTSNPN; CDR2 reads SVGIG (reference sequence). V lost 5 bases, J lost 4 bases, and 15 bases lay in between. CDR3 sequence reads: CAWGDGRTYEQYF. CDR3 bases: TGTGCCTGGGGCGACGGACGGACATACGAGCAGTACTTC.